The clone carrying this T cell receptor (beta chain) appeared many times. The CDR3 extends 3 residues past the end of the read, so its final part is completed from the germline J gene. Data came from immunoSEQ multiplex PCR; TCRdb stores just in-frame clones and leaves some out. The repertoire shows 40,000 to 65,000 clones, none seen only once; the top ten take around 2%. Caucasian heritage predominated among both patients and controls. With 2 bases clipped from V and 6 bases from J, the junction kept 2 bases outside the gene matches. Germline CDR1 is SQVTM and CDR2 is ANQGSEA. The CDR3 has 13 amino acids. The sample comes from a study of T cell clonality in common variable immunodeficiency.

Material for sequencing was peripheral blood mononuclear cells. V usage is TRBV29-1 and J usage is TRBJ2-1; 9 bases align to TRBD2. The receptor was isolated from a person aged 18 to 70 in good health. CDR3 protein: CSVELAGTNEQFF. Incomplete CDR3 DNA: TGCAGCGTTGAACTAGCGGGAACCAATGAG.